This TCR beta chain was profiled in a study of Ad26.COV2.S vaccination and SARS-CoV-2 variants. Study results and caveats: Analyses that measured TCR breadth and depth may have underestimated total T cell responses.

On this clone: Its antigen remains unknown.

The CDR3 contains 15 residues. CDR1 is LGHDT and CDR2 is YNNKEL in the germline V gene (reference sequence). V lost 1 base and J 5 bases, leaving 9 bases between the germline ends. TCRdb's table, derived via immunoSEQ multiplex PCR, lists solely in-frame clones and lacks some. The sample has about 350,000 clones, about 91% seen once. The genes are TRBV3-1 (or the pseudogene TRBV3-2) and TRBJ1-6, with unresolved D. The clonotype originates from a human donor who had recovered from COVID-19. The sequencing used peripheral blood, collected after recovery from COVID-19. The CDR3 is CASSQVVLDNSPLHF. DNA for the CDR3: TGTGCCAGCAGCCAAGTGGTGTTGGATAATTCACCCCTCCACTTT.